Given below is one TCR beta chain in context. This entry comes from a study of blood T cell repertoires in COVID-19. Clones were sequenced by immunoSEQ multiplex PCR, and TCRdb holds only the in-frame ones, with some missing. The sample consists of over 80,000 clones, 90% of them appearing once. The CDR3 length is 15 residues. Per germline, CDR1 KGHSH and CDR2 LQKENI. V was clipped by 3 bases and J by 1 base, with 12 bases between them. What was sequenced was peripheral blood. The clonotype comes from a man aged 55 to 69 with acute or convalescent COVID-19. V and J are TRBV18 and TRBJ2-5; D unclear. The CDR3 DNA sequence: TGTGCCAGCTCACCGCCTGAACGGAGCCAAGAGACCCAGTACTTC. This codes for CASSPPERSQETQYF.